The entry below gives a single TCR beta chain sequence along with its context. Antigen: not known. One end of the junction is discordant with germline, which a read error may explain. Germline-derived CDR1 and CDR2 are PRHDT and FYEKMQ (reference sequence). This CDR3 has 15 amino acids. The sample originates from a study of graft-versus-host responses after intestinal transplantation. Looking at the study overall: Recipients were all induced with anti-thymocyte globulin, then given tacrolimus and steroids for 2 to 3 years. Findings and caveats of the study: There were GvH clones found in recipient marrow, and some of them appeared first in ileum or blood. Those patients showing graft-donor T cell macrochimerism displayed high graft-versus-host to host-versus-graft clonal ratios in allografts.

The data were produced by immunoSEQ multiplex PCR, yet TCRdb's version contains in-frame clones alone and is incomplete. The data hold more than 20,000 clones, with roughly nine tenths observed a single time. This chain uses TRBV13 with TRBJ2-7, with TRBD2 matching 10 bases. The sequences come from PBMCs, collected roughly 64 days after intestinal transplantation. This TCR was recovered from a human patient who received an intestinal transplant, so some T cells may come from the graft donor. Here the CDR3 DNA reads TGTGCCAGCAGTTTAGCGGGGGGAGTATCCTACGAGCAGTACTTC. It specifies CASSLAGGVSYEQYF.